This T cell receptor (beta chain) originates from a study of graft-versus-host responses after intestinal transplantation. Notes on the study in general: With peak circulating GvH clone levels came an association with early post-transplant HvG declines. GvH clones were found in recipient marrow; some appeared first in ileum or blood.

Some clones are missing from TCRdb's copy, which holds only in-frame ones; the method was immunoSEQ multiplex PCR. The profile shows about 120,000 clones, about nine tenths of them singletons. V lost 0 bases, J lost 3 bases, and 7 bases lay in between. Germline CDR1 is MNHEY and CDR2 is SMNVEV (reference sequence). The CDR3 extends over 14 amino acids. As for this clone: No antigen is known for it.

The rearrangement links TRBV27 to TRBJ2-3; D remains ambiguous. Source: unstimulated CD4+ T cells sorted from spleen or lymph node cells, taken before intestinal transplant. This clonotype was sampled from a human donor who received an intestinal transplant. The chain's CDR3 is CASSLSAKTDTQYF. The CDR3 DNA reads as TGTGCCAGCAGTTTATCTGCGAAGACAGATACGCAGTATTTT.